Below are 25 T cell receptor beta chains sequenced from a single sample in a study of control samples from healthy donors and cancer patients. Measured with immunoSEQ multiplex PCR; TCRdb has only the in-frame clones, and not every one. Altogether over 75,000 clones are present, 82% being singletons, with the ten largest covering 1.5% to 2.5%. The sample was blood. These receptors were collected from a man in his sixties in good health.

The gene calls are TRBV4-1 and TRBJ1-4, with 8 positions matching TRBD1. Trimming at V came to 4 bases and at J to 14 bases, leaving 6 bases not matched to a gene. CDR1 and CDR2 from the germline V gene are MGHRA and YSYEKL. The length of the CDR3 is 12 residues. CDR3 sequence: CASSRTGGKLFF. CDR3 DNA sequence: TGCGCCAGCAGCCGCACAGGGGGTAAGCTGTTTTTT.

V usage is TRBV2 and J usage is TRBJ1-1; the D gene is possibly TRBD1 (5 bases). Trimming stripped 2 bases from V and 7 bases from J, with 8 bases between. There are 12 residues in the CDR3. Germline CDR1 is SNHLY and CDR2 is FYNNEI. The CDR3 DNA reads TGTGCCAGCAGTGAACAGGGATTTGAAGCTTTCTTT. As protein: CASSEQGFEAFF.

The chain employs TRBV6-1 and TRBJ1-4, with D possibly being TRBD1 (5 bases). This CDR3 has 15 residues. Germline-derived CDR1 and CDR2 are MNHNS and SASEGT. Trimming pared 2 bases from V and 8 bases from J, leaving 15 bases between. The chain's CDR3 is CASSERGVMREKLFF. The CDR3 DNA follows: TGTGCCAGCAGTGAACGAGGGGTCATGCGGGAAAAACTGTTTTTT.

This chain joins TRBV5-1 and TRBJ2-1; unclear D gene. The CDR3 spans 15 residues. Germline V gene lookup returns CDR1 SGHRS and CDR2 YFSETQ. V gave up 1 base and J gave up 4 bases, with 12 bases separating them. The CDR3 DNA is TGCGCCAGCAGCTTGATGGCGGTGGGGTACAATGAGCAGTTCTTC. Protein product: CASSLMAVGYNEQFF. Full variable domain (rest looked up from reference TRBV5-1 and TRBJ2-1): KAGVTQTPRYLIKTRGQQVTLSCSPISGHRSVSWYQQTPGQGLQFLFEYFSETQRNKGNFPGRFSGRQFSNSRSEMNVSTLELGDSALYLCASSLMAVGYNEQFFGPGTRLTVL.

The CDR3 bases are TGTGCCAGCAGCCAAGGTAGCAGGGTATCGCATTTT. This encodes CASSQGSRVSHF. The gene calls are TRBV3-1 (or the pseudogene TRBV3-2) and TRBJ1-5, with a weak D call TRBD1 (5 bases). The length of the CDR3 is 12 residues. Germline CDR1 and CDR2: LGHDT and YNNKEL (reference sequence). Trimming cost V 1 base and J 15 bases, with 13 bases left between them.

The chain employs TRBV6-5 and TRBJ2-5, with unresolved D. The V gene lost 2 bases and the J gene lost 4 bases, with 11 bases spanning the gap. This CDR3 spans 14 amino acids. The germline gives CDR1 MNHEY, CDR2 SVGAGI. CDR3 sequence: CASSYTSKAETQYF. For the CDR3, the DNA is TGTGCCAGCAGTTACACCTCGAAGGCAGAGACCCAGTACTTC.

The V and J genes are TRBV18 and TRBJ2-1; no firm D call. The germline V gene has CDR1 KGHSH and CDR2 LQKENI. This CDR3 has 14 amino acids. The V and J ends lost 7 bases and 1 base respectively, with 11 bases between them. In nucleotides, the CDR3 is TGTGCCAGCTGCCCGATGAGGTCCTACAATGAGCAGTTCTTC. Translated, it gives CASCPMRSYNEQFF.

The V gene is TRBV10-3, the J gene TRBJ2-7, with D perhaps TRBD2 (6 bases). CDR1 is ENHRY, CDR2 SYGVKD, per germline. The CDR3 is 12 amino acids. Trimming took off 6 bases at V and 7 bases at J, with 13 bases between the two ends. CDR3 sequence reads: CAIRSVAGEQYF. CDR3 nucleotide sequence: TGTGCCATCAGGTCGGTCGCGGGAGAGCAGTACTTC.

The CDR3 is CASSVGDHSRWSGGPKETQYF. CDR3 sequence (DNA): TGTGCCAGCAGCGTAGGAGATCATTCGCGTTGGAGCGGGGGCCCCAAAGAGACCCAGTACTTC. This chain uses TRBV9 with TRBJ2-5, with 8 bases fitting TRBD2. From germline, CDR1 is SGDLS and CDR2 YYNGEE. Germline trimming cut 0 bases from V and 3 bases from J; bases unmatched to any gene: 22. There are 21 residues in the CDR3.

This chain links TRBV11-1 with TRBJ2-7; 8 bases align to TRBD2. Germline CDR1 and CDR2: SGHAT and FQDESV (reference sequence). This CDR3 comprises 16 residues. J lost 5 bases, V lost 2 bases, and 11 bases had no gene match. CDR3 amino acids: CASSLLPAGASNEQYF. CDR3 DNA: TGTGCCAGCAGCTTATTACCAGCGGGAGCGTCGAACGAGCAGTACTTC. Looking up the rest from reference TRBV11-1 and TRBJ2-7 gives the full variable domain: EAEVAQSPRYKITEKSQAVAFWCDPISGHATLYWYRQILGQGPELLVQFQDESVVDDSQLPKDRFSAERLKGVDSTLKIQPAELGDSAMYLCASSLLPAGASNEQYFGPGTRLTVT.

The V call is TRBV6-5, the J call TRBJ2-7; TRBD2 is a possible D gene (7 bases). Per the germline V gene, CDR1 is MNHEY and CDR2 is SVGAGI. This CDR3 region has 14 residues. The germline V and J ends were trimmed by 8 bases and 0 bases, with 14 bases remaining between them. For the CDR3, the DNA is TGTGCCAGCGGGGGGGGCCAAGGCTCCTACGAGCAGTACTTC. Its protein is CASGGGQGSYEQYF.

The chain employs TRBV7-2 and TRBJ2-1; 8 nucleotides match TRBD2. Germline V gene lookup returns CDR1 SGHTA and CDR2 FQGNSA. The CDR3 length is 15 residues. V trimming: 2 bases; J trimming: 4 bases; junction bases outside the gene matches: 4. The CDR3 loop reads CASSLRAGDYNEQFF. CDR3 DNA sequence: TGTGCCAGCAGCTTACGAGCGGGGGATTACAATGAGCAGTTCTTC. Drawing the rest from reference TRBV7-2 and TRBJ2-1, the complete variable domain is GAGVSQSPSNKVTEKGKDVELRCDPISGHTALYWYRQSLGQGLEFLIYFQGNSAPDKSGLPSDRFSAERTGGSVSTLTIQRTQQEDSAVYLCASSLRAGDYNEQFFGPGTRLTVL.

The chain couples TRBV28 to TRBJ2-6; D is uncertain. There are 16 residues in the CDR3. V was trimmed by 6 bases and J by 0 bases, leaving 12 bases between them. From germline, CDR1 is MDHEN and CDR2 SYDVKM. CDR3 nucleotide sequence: TGTGCCAGCAGCCTCCGGACCGGCTCTGGGGCCAACGTCCTGACTTTC. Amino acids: CASSLRTGSGANVLTF. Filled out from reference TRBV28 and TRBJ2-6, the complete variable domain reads DVKVTQSSRYLVKRTGEKVFLECVQDMDHENMFWYRQDPGLGLRLIYFSYDVKMKEKGDIPEGYSVSREKKERFSLILESASTNQTSMYLCASSLRTGSGANVLTFGAGSRLTVL.

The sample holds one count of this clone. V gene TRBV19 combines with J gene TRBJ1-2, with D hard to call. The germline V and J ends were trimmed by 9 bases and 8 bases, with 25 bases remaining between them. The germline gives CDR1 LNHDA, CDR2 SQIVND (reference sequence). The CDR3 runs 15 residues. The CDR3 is CASTLGGTGETGYTF. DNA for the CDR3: TGTGCCAGCACACTCGGAGGCACCGGGGAAACGGGCTACACCTTC.

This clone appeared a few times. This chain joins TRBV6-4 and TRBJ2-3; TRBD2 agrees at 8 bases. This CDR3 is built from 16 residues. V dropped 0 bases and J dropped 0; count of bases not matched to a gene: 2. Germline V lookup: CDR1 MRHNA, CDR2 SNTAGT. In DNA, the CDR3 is TGTGCCAGCAGTGACTCGCCTAGCGGGAGCACAGATACGCAGTATTTT. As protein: CASSDSPSGSTDTQYF.

The CDR3, as DNA: TGTGCCAGCGGTGAAGAGTCGGTGAATCTAGCGGGAGGGGGTAGTGAGCAGTACTTC. This translates into CASGEESVNLAGGGSEQYF. The rearrangement links TRBV27 to TRBJ2-7, with 12 bases identical to TRBD2. CDR3 length: 19 residues. The junction had 24 bases not matched to a gene; V was cut back by 8 bases and J by 7 bases. Germline V CDR1 and CDR2: MNHEY, SMNVEV (reference sequence).

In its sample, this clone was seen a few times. CDR3 sequence (DNA): TGTGCCAGTAGTGCGGGACAGGGTCTCGAGCAGTACTTC. It translates to CASSAGQGLEQYF. The rearrangement links TRBV19 to TRBJ2-7, with 9 bases fitting TRBD1. This CDR3 spans 13 amino acids. V lost 5 bases and J lost 6; bases outside the gene matches: 5. Germline V CDR1 and CDR2: LNHDA, SQIVND (reference sequence).

CDR3: CAWSVRVGLAGTSYEQYF. The DNA for the CDR3 is TGTGCCTGGAGTGTACGAGTGGGACTAGCGGGAACCTCCTACGAGCAGTACTTC. The chain links TRBV30 to TRBJ2-7; 13 bases fit TRBD2. With 0 bases clipped from V and 0 bases from J, the junction kept 8 bases outside the gene matches. The CDR3 runs to 18 residues. Germline values: CDR1 GTSNPN, CDR2 SVGIG (reference sequence).

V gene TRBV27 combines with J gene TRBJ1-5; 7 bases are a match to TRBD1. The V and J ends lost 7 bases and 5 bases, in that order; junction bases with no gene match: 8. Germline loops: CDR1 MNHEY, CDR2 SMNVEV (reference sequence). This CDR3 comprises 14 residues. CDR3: CASTPRGGDQPQHF. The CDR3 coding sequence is TGTGCCAGCACCCCCCGAGGGGGCGATCAGCCCCAGCATTTT.

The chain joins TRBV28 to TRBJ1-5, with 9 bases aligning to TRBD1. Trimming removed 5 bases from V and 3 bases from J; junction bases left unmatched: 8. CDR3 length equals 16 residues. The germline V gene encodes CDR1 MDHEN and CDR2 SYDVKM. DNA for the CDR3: TGTGCCAGCAGTCTAGGACAGGGGAGCTTCAATCAGCCCCAGCATTTT. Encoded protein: CASSLGQGSFNQPQHF.

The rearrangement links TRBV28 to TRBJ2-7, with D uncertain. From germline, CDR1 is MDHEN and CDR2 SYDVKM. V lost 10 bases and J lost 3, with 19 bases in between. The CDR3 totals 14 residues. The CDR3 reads CATHGVNIGYEQYF. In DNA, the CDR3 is TGTGCCACCCATGGGGTCAACATTGGCTACGAGCAGTACTTC.

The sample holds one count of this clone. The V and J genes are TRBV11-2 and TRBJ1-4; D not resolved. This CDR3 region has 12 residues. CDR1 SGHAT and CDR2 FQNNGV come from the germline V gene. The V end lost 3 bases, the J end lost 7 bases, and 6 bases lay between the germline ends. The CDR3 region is CASSFLREKLFF. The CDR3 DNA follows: TGTGCCAGCAGCTTTTTACGTGAAAAACTGTTTTTT.

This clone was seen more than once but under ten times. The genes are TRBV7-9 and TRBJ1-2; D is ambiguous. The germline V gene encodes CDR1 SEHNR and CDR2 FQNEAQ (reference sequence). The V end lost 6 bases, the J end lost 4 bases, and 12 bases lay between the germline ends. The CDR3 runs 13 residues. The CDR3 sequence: CASRKDQIYGYTF. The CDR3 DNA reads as TGTGCCAGCAGGAAGGACCAGATCTATGGCTACACCTTC.

This chain's CDR3 is CASSLARDALTYGYTF. The CDR3 coding sequence is TGTGCCAGCAGCCTCGCCCGGGACGCCCTTACGTATGGCTACACCTTC. V is TRBV7-8 and J is TRBJ1-2; D perhaps matches TRBD1 (5 bases). The CDR3 is 16 amino acids. V was clipped by 5 bases and J by 5 bases, with 21 bases between them. CDR1 is SGHVS, CDR2 FQNEAQ, per germline.

Here the CDR3 reads CASSPGGLAGEDEQYF. In nucleotides, the CDR3 is TGTGCCAGCAGTCCGGGGGGACTAGCGGGAGAAGACGAGCAGTACTTC. The genes are TRBV28 and TRBJ2-7, with 14 bases identical to TRBD2. The length of the CDR3 is 16 residues. With 5 bases clipped from V and 5 bases from J, the junction kept 8 bases outside the gene matches. Germline V CDR1 and CDR2: MDHEN, SYDVKM.